Shown below are 22 T cell receptor beta chains from a single sample sequenced in a study of cytomegalovirus exposure and HLA in healthy donors. PCR amplification relied on 60 Vbeta primers (plus 13 Jbeta primers). Profiling relied on immunoSEQ multiplex PCR, and the TCRdb table lists in-frame clones only, not all of them. The sample includes 20,000 to 25,000 clones. Source material: PBMCs. These receptor sequences come from a man aged 55 to 69 in good health and CMV-seropositive.

The rearrangement uses TRBV7-8 and TRBJ2-4; a weak D match, TRBD2 (6 bases). This CDR3 has 18 residues. V was cut by 2 bases and J by 2 bases, with 19 bases left in between. Germline V gene sequence: CDR1 SGHVS, CDR2 FQNEAQ. CDR3 sequence (DNA): TGTGCCAGCAGCTTATATATGGGTGCCGGGGGAACCAAAAACATTCAGTACTTC. It translates to CASSLYMGAGGTKNIQYF.

The J gene is TRBJ2-2, the V gene TRBV2; 7 nucleotides agree with TRBD1. The CDR3 contains 13 residues. J was trimmed by 7 bases and V by 7 bases; bases with no gene match: 6. Germline CDR1 and CDR2: SNHLY and FYNNEI. The CDR3 here is CASKTGWGGELFF. Here the CDR3 DNA reads TGTGCCAGCAAGACAGGGTGGGGCGGGGAGCTGTTTTTT. The full variable domain, in which reference TRBV2 and TRBJ2-2 provide the parts outside the CDR3, is EPEVTQTPSHQVTQMGQEVILRCVPISNHLYFYWYRQILGQKVEFLVSFYNNEISEKSEIFDDQFSVERPDGSNFTLKIRSTKLEDSAMYFCASKTGWGGELFFGEGSRLTVL.

The genes are TRBV9 and TRBJ2-1, with 12 bases identical to TRBD2. The germline CDR1 and CDR2 sequences are SGDLS and YYNGEE. The CDR3 has 21 residues. V was clipped by 4 bases and J by 0 bases; unmatched bases: 17. This CDR3 reads CASSPWGASGRAPNSYNEQFF. CDR3 coding DNA: TGTGCCAGCAGCCCCTGGGGGGCTAGCGGGAGGGCCCCGAACTCCTACAATGAGCAGTTCTTC.

The chain carries TRBV30 and TRBJ2-2, with a possible D match to TRBD2 (5 bases). The CDR3 contains 14 residues. With 2 bases removed from V and 3 bases from J, the gap between germline ends came to 10 bases. CDR1 is GTSNPN and CDR2 is SVGIG in the germline V gene (reference sequence). CDR3 region: CAWSREGYTGELFF. CDR3 bases: TGTGCCTGGAGTCGGGAAGGGTACACCGGGGAGCTGTTTTTT.

CDR3 sequence reads: CASSLQGARTEAFF. CDR3 in DNA: TGTGCCAGCAGCTTACAGGGGGCGCGCACTGAAGCTTTCTTT. The V call is TRBV5-4, the J call TRBJ1-1; 9 positions agree with TRBD1. The V segment lost 2 bases and the J segment 4 bases; nucleotides outside the gene matches: 3. The length of the CDR3 is 14 residues. The germline V gene encodes CDR1 SGHNT and CDR2 YYREEE (reference sequence).

The DNA for the CDR3 is TGTGCCAGCTCACCAAGATCTAACAATGAGCAGTTCTTC. Translating it yields CASSPRSNNEQFF. J is TRBJ2-1 and V is TRBV18; no clear D. Trimming stripped 2 bases from V and 5 bases from J, with 7 bases between. The CDR3 spans 13 residues. Germline V gene sequence: CDR1 KGHSH, CDR2 LQKENI.

The chain links TRBV29-1 to TRBJ2-7; D gene ambiguous. Trimming left V 2 bases short and J 3 bases short, with 8 bases between. The CDR3 consists of 12 residues. Per the germline V gene, CDR1 is SQVTM and CDR2 is ANQGSEA. CDR3 protein: CSVETTRYEQYF. The CDR3 nucleotides read TGCAGCGTTGAAACAACCCGCTACGAGCAGTACTTC.

V usage is TRBV7-2 and J usage is TRBJ2-1, with 12 bases matching TRBD2. Germline trimming cut 6 bases from V and 2 bases from J; bases unmatched to any gene: 5. The CDR3 runs to 16 residues. The V gene's germline CDR1 is SGHTA and CDR2 FQGNSA. In DNA form, the CDR3 reads TGTGCCAGCAGTCGGCTAGCGGGAGGGACCTACAATGAGCAGTTCTTC. Protein: CASSRLAGGTYNEQFF. Supplemented by reference TRBV7-2 and TRBJ2-1, the full variable domain reads GAGVSQSPSNKVTEKGKDVELRCDPISGHTALYWYRQSLGQGLEFLIYFQGNSAPDKSGLPSDRFSAERTGGSVSTLTIQRTQQEDSAVYLCASSRLAGGTYNEQFFGPGTRLTVL.

The V call is TRBV5-4, the J call TRBJ2-2; tentative D call: TRBD1 (6 bases). The CDR3 consists of 14 residues. The ends were cut back, 5 bases at V and 1 base at J, with 9 bases in the middle. Germline V gene sequence: CDR1 SGHNT, CDR2 YYREEE (reference sequence). CDR3 bases: TGTGCCAGCAGAACGACAGGGAACACCGGGGAGCTGTTTTTT. It translates to CASRTTGNTGELFF.

The rearrangement uses TRBV6-5 and TRBJ1-2; D remains unclear. Between the trimmed V and J ends, which lost 0 bases and 0 bases, there was a span of 8 bases. This CDR3 has 15 amino acids. Germline V gene lookup returns CDR1 MNHEY and CDR2 SVGAGI. The DNA of the CDR3 is TGTGCCAGCAGTTACTCCACCTTAGCTAACTATGGCTACACCTTC. It codes for CASSYSTLANYGYTF.

The chain carries TRBV5-1 and TRBJ2-5; 7 positions agree with TRBD1. With 0 bases clipped from V and 5 bases from J, the junction kept 7 bases outside the gene matches. The CDR3 is 15 amino acids. CDR1 is SGHRS and CDR2 is YFSETQ in the germline V gene. CDR3 DNA sequence: TGCGCCAGCAGCTTGGAAGGGGGCCTAGGGGAGACCCAGTACTTC. Amino acid sequence: CASSLEGGLGETQYF.

As for this clone: Additional DNA sequences in this sample encode the identical CDR3. This chain links TRBV18 with TRBJ1-1, with no clear D. The CDR3 consists of 13 residues. Deletions cut 6 bases from V and 1 base from J, with 9 bases between. The V gene's germline CDR1 is KGHSH and CDR2 LQKENI. The CDR3: CASSPTGNTEAFF. As DNA, the CDR3 is TGTGCCAGCTCCCCGACGGGGAACACTGAAGCTTTCTTT.

V is TRBV6-1 and J is TRBJ1-2; 9 bases match TRBD1. J was trimmed by 6 bases and V by 1 base; bases with no gene match: 9. The CDR3 has 16 residues. CDR1 and CDR2 (germline): MNHNS, SASEGT. CDR3 sequence: CASSEDRGRFTNGYTF. In DNA form, the CDR3 reads TGTGCCAGCAGTGAAGACAGGGGGCGCTTCACAAATGGCTACACCTTC.

In the case of this clone: Sequence at one end of the junction differs from germline and may be a read error. In nucleotides, the CDR3 is TGTGCCTGGAGTGGATCCGCTAGCGGGGTGAGCTCCGACAATGAGCAGTTCTTC. Protein sequence: CAWSGSASGVSSDNEQFF. V is TRBV30 and J is TRBJ2-1; 9 bases align to TRBD2. The germline V gene encodes CDR1 GTSNPN and CDR2 SVGIG (reference sequence). The CDR3 runs 18 residues.

This chain uses TRBV7-8 with TRBJ2-6; D remains ambiguous. V lost 5 bases to trimming and J lost 0 bases, with 20 bases between them. Germline V lookup: CDR1 SGHVS, CDR2 FQNEAQ. The CDR3 runs 19 residues. CDR3 residues: CASSQLRLLLSSGANVLTF. For the CDR3, the DNA is TGTGCCAGCAGCCAGTTGCGGCTACTCCTCAGCTCTGGGGCCAACGTCCTGACTTTC.

The CDR3 loop reads CSVWDRTNEKLFF. CDR3 in DNA: TGCAGCGTGTGGGACAGAACTAATGAAAAACTGTTTTTT. The chain carries TRBV29-1 and TRBJ1-4; 7 positions match TRBD1. The CDR3 has 13 residues. J was trimmed by 1 base and V by 6 bases; bases with no gene match: 2. The germline CDR1 and CDR2 sequences are SQVTM and ANQGSEA.

This chain connects TRBV6-1 to TRBJ2-7, with a possible D match to TRBD2 (6 bases). The germline gives CDR1 MNHNS, CDR2 SASEGT. This CDR3 region has 15 residues. V dropped 3 bases and J dropped 3 bases, with 15 bases sitting between them. The CDR3 DNA sequence: TGTGCCAGCAGTGAGGGCGGGACTGCCATCTACGAGCAGTACTTC. It yields the protein CASSEGGTAIYEQYF.

V is TRBV5-6 and J is TRBJ2-7; TRBD2 is a possible D gene (5 bases). The CDR3 totals 11 residues. Germline CDR1 reads SGHDT; CDR2 reads YYEEEE. V was pared by 3 bases and J by 5 bases, with 6 bases between. The CDR3 sequence: CASSWTDEQYF. The DNA of the CDR3 is TGTGCCAGCAGCTGGACTGACGAGCAGTACTTC.

The chain has TRBV18 and TRBJ2-3; D perhaps matches TRBD1 (6 bases). Per the germline V gene, CDR1 is KGHSH and CDR2 is LQKENI. Trimming left V 2 bases short and J 2 bases short, with 14 bases between. The CDR3 runs to 16 residues. DNA of the CDR3: TGTGCCAGCTCACCAGCCCGGGACACTATCACAGATACGCAGTATTTT. Translation gives CASSPARDTITDTQYF.

The chain links TRBV7-9 to TRBJ2-1, with 8 positions matching TRBD2. With V trimmed by 4 bases and J by 1 base, 12 bases remained unmatched. There are 18 residues in the CDR3. The germline CDR1 and CDR2 sequences are SEHNR and FQNEAQ (reference sequence). CDR3 loop: CASSSPGLVGRSYNEQFF. CDR3 DNA sequence: TGTGCCAGCAGCTCCCCGGGACTAGTAGGAAGGTCCTACAATGAGCAGTTCTTC.

The rearrangement links TRBV9 to TRBJ2-5; 11 nucleotides align to TRBD2. Trimming at V came to 1 base and at J to 5 bases, leaving 10 bases not matched to a gene. The CDR3 runs to 17 residues. The germline V gene encodes CDR1 SGDLS and CDR2 YYNGEE. CDR3 in DNA: TGTGCCAGCAGCGTAAAAACTAGCGGGAGTGGAGGGGAGACCCAGTACTTC. Its translation: CASSVKTSGSGGETQYF.

J is TRBJ1-5 and V is TRBV4-1; D gene uncertain. The V gene lost 0 bases and the J gene lost 3 bases, with 21 bases spanning the gap. Germline-derived CDR1 and CDR2 are MGHRA and YSYEKL. The CDR3 is 19 amino acids. Here the CDR3 DNA reads TGCGCCAGCAGCCAAGACAAAGGAGGAAACACCAAGAACAATCAGCCCCAGCATTTT. Protein: CASSQDKGGNTKNNQPQHF.